One sample yielded the 18 T cell receptor beta chains listed below, sequenced in a study of tissue T cells after allogeneic stem cell transplantation. Using immunoSEQ multiplex PCR, the repertoire was profiled, and TCRdb retains in-frame clones only, with some absent. The repertoire holds over 3,500 clones, with more than 45% as singletons. Stated time point: mouse harvest day 14 after allogeneic transplant. The graft held 10^6 splenic CD5+ T cells and 10^7 T-cell-depleted bone marrow cells. The material sequenced was lymph node tissue. These receptors all stem from a female BALB/c mouse given C57BL/6 T cells with graft-versus-host disease after an allogeneic hematopoietic cell transplant.

As for this clone: Any gene name here is a mouse gene name. The read terminates 1 residue before the CDR3 end, so the remaining end is supplied by the germline J gene. This chain links TRBV26 with TRBJ1-2; a possible D gene is TRBD1 (6 bases). Trimming shortened V by 2 bases and J by 2 bases, and 9 bases separated the two germline ends. The CDR3 length is 14 residues. Germline CDR1 and CDR2: KGHPV and FQNQEV (reference sequence). This CDR3 reads CASSLQGFNSDYTF. The part of the CDR3 DNA that was read is TGTGCCAGCAGTCTGCAGGGGTTTAACTCCGACTACACC.

By sample share, this clone is medium-sized. The gene names here belong to mouse. Sequencing ends 1 residue short of the CDR3 end; the germline J gene provides the rest. The chain couples TRBV2 to TRBJ2-3; D is perhaps TRBD1 (6 bases). The CDR3 totals 16 residues. Germline-derived CDR1 and CDR2 are LGHNA and YSYQKL. Trimming stripped 4 bases from V and 0 bases from J, with 14 bases between. The CDR3: CASSPLQGTSAETLYF. Incomplete CDR3 DNA: TGTGCCAGCAGCCCCCTACAGGGCACTAGTGCAGAAACGCTGTAT.

In regard to this clone: Genes and germline are mouse. The CDR3 end lies 1 residue beyond the end of the read and is filled in from the germline J gene. The V and J genes are TRBV3 and TRBJ2-1; 11 positions match TRBD2. The J segment lost 1 base and the V segment lost 4 bases, leaving 3 bases of the junction unmatched. CDR1 and CDR2 from the germline V gene are SNHLY and FYNGKV (reference sequence). The CDR3 covers 16 residues. The CDR3 protein is CASSSRLGGNYAEQFF. Partial CDR3 DNA: TGTGCCAGCAGCTCGAGACTGGGGGGGAACTATGCTGAGCAGTTC.

In its sample, this clone was seen once. Gene names refer to mouse genes. The CDR3 goes on 1 residue after the read ends, and that part is filled in from the germline J gene. The V gene is TRBV3, the J gene TRBJ2-7, with TRBD2 matching 8 bases. The trim removed 1 base at V and 1 base at J, leaving 0 bases unmatched. Germline CDR1 and CDR2: SNHLY and FYNGKV (reference sequence). The CDR3 sequence is 14 residues long. The CDR3 loop is CASSLGTGSYEQYF. CDR3 DNA (partial): TGTGCCAGCAGCTTAGGGACTGGGTCCTATGAACAGTAC.

In the case of this clone: The genes are named according to mouse. The read ends 1 residue early relative to the CDR3; the germline J gene fills the gap. This rearrangement joins TRBV26 to TRBJ2-4; the D is unclear. Trimming shortened V by 3 bases and J by 2 bases, and 9 bases separated the two germline ends. The CDR3 spans 14 residues. Germline values: CDR1 KGHPV, CDR2 FQNQEV (reference sequence). CDR3 DNA (partial): TGTGCCAGCAGTCTAGGCAGGAATCAAAACACCTTGTAC. Translation: CASSLGRNQNTLY. The full CDR3 sequence reads CASSLGRNQNTLYF.

Comments on this clone: The genes and germline here are from mouse. The DNA read from the CDR3 is TGTGCCAGCAGTAAGGGACAATATGAACAGTAC. This encodes CASSKGQYEQY. The CDR3 as a whole reads CASSKGQYEQYF. The V gene is TRBV26, the J gene TRBJ2-7; tentative D call: TRBD1 (6 bases). The CDR3 end is not reached by the read, which stops 1 residue before it; the germline J gene fills it in. This CDR3 is 12 amino acids long. Germline CDR1 KGHPV, CDR2 FQNQEV (reference sequence). V was trimmed by 5 bases and J by 4 bases, leaving 9 bases between them.

In its sample, this clone ranks as medium-sized (0.01 to 0.1%). Germline and genes: mouse. This CDR3 is CASSIEGPSNERLFF. CDR3 DNA (partial): TGTGCTAGCAGTATCGAGGGGCCATCCAACGAAAGATTATTT. V gene TRBV17 combines with J gene TRBJ1-4, with D possibly TRBD1 on 5 matching bases. The read finishes 1 residue shy of the CDR3 end, and the germline J gene is used to complete it. CDR3 length equals 15 residues. Germline loops: CDR1 MNHDT, CDR2 YYDKIL. V was cut by 4 bases and J by 2 bases, with 11 bases left in between.

This clone is judged medium-sized. Mouse gene names and germline throughout. The read halts 1 residue ahead of the CDR3 end, with the missing end drawn from the germline J gene. This rearrangement joins TRBV16 to TRBJ2-7; a possible D gene is TRBD1 (6 bases). This CDR3 has 14 residues. Germline CDR1 and CDR2: SGHSA and FRNQAP. The ends were cut back, 1 base at V and 0 bases at J, with 7 bases in the middle. The CDR3: CASSLATGSYEQYF. The sequenced CDR3 bases are TGTGCAAGCAGCTTAGCGACAGGCTCCTATGAACAGTAC. Looking up the rest from reference TRBV16 and TRBJ2-7 gives the full variable domain: NAGVIQTPRHKVTGKGQEATLWCEPISGHSAVFWYRQTIVQGLEFLTYFRNQAPIDDSGMPKERFSAQMPNQSHSTLKIQSTQPQDSAVYLCASSLATGSYEQYFGPGTRLTVL.

This clone was observed a few times. Gene names are mouse gene names. The missing CDR3 end, 1 residue past where the read stops, is filled in from the germline J gene. The chain links TRBV1 to TRBJ1-5, with no clear D. Deletions cut 7 bases from V and 3 bases from J, with 7 bases between. Germline V gives CDR1 NSQYPW, CDR2 LRSPGD (reference sequence). The CDR3 totals 12 residues. CDR3 in amino acids: CTCTAINQAPLF. Partial CDR3 DNA: TGCACCTGCACGGCAATCAACCAGGCTCCGCTT.

A single count supports this clone. The gene names given are mouse names. From the germline J gene comes the end of the CDR3, since the read stops 1 residue before it. J is TRBJ2-5 and V is TRBV24, with D unresolved. The CDR3 is 15 residues long. Germline assignment: CDR1 KGHTA and CDR2 FRNEEI. V lost 0 bases and J 0 bases, leaving 7 bases between the germline ends. Incomplete CDR3 DNA: TGTGCCAGCAGTCTGTATACAATTAACCAAGACACCCAGTAC. Protein sequence: CASSLYTINQDTQY. The full CDR3 sequence reads CASSLYTINQDTQYF.

About this clone: Gene labels here are mouse ones. The read terminates 1 residue ahead of where the CDR3 ends, so the germline J gene completes it. This chain connects TRBV26 to TRBJ1-3, with 9 nucleotides matching TRBD1. This CDR3 is built from 14 residues. Germline V CDR1 and CDR2: KGHPV, FQNQEV (reference sequence). J lost 7 bases, V lost 4 bases, and 5 bases had no gene match. CDR3 DNA, as far as it was read: TGTGCCAGCAGTCACGGGACAGGGATGAATACGCTCTAT. Protein sequence: CASSHGTGMNTLY. The CDR3 in its entirety is CASSHGTGMNTLYF.

Worth noting for this clone: Any gene name here is a mouse gene name. The missing CDR3 end, 1 residue past where the read stops, is filled in from the germline J gene. This sequence joins TRBV15 and TRBJ2-7, with D possibly matching TRBD1 (7 bases). The CDR3 covers 13 residues. Germline V gene lookup returns CDR1 SGHND and CDR2 FRSKSL. Between the trimmed V and J ends, which lost 1 base and 7 bases, there was a span of 11 bases. The DNA read from the CDR3 is TGTGCCAGCAGTTTAGAGAGGGGGCGGGAACAGTAC. As protein: CASSLERGREQY. From start to end, the CDR3 is CASSLERGREQYF.

In the case of this clone: Only one base separates this from a far larger clonotype, so it likely reflects a read error. Gene and germline names: mouse. The CDR3 end is not reached by the read, which stops 1 residue before it; the germline J gene fills it in. The chain links TRBV13-1 to TRBJ2-7; D gene ambiguous. The germline V gene has CDR1 NSHNY and CDR2 SYGAGN. CDR3 length equals 14 residues. The CDR3 is CASSDTRSSYAQYF. The DNA read from the CDR3 is TGTGCCAGCAGTGATACCAGGAGCTCCTATGCACAGTAC.

On this clone: Each gene name is a mouse one. Sequencing ends 1 residue short of the CDR3 end; the germline J gene provides the rest. The chain uses TRBV26 and TRBJ1-1; no clear D. From germline, CDR1 is KGHPV and CDR2 FQNQEV (reference sequence). This CDR3 is 13 amino acids long. The germline V and J ends were trimmed by 0 bases and 1 base, with 3 bases remaining between them. The CDR3 region is CASSLSENTEVFF. The covered CDR3 bases are TGTGCCAGCAGTCTGTCAGAAAACACAGAAGTCTTC.

On this clone: Any gene name here is a mouse gene name. The read comes to an end 1 residue before the CDR3 does, leaving the germline J gene to fill in the end. The chain joins TRBV4 to TRBJ2-7; 9 bases map to TRBD2. Germline CDR1 and CDR2: LGHDT and YNNKQL (reference sequence). With 3 bases clipped from V and 3 bases from J, the junction kept 0 bases outside the gene matches. The CDR3 has 13 amino acids. The chain's CDR3 is CASSYWGGYEQYF. The covered CDR3 bases are TGTGCCAGCAGCTACTGGGGGGGCTATGAACAGTAC.

Notes on this clone: Gene names refer to mouse genes. The DNA ends 1 residue before the CDR3 does, and the rest of the CDR3 is filled in from the germline J gene. The V gene is TRBV23, the J gene TRBJ2-5; the table's D call of TRBD2 was not tested on the DNA. This CDR3 region has 13 residues. Germline V gives CDR1 KGHTA, CDR2 FQNQQP. CDR3 bases read: TGCTCCAGCAGTCAATCCCTGGGAGACACCCAGTAC. Its protein product is CSSSQSLGDTQY. The CDR3, in full, reads CSSSQSLGDTQYF.

A few counts support this clone. Genes and germline are mouse. The CDR3 is cut off 1 residue early in the read; its end comes from the germline J gene. The chain couples TRBV31 to TRBJ1-5; a possible D gene is TRBD1 (5 bases). The length of the CDR3 is 13 residues. Germline lookup yields CDR1 GKSSPN and CDR2 SITVG. Trimming cost V 3 bases and J 0 bases, with 6 bases left between them. The CDR3 bases that were read are TGTGCCTGGAGGGACAATAACAACCAGGCTCCGCTT. This gives the protein CAWRDNNNQAPL. The full CDR3 sequence reads CAWRDNNNQAPLF.

Details on this clone: Mouse gene names and germline throughout. From the germline J gene comes the end of the CDR3, since the read stops 1 residue before it. J is TRBJ2-2 and V is TRBV13-3; maybe TRBD1 (6 bases). V was clipped by 0 bases and J by 1 base, with 10 bases between them. CDR3 length equals 16 residues. Germline V CDR1 and CDR2: NNHDY, SYVADS. The CDR3 bases that were read are TGTGCCAGCAGTGATGTCAGGGGAGAAAACACCGGGCAGCTCTAC. This translates into CASSDVRGENTGQLY. The entire CDR3 is CASSDVRGENTGQLYF.